This is a list of T cell receptor beta chains from one sample in a study of shared clonotypes between healthy human individuals. Some clones are missing from TCRdb's copy, which holds only in-frame ones; the method was immunoSEQ multiplex PCR. Of just over 2,000,000 clones listed, roughly 95% are singletons. Sequencing was carried out using naive CD8+ T cells sorted from blood. Every receptor here comes from a man between 18 and 29 years old in good health. The CDR3 runs from the conserved cysteine through the conserved F or W. Fields, in order: CDR3 length, clone size, D gene, V gene, J gene, CDR3 protein, CDR3 DNA. The D gene is left open where the match is weak. Size is omitted from some rows. Given values are once, few, many or a class for expanded clones.

14	NA	NA	TRBV5-6	TRBJ1-5	CASSYGGTNQPQHF	TGTGCCAGCAGCTACGGGGGGACCAATCAGCCCCAGCATTTT
12	NA	NA	TRBV11-2	TRBJ1-1	CASSFVNTEAFF	TGTGCCAGCAGCTTCGTGAACACTGAAGCTTTCTTT
11	NA	NA	TRBV30	TRBJ2-7	CAWSVLLEQYF	TGTGCCTGGAGTGTACTCTTGGAGCAGTACTTC
14	NA	NA	TRBV7-9	TRBJ2-2	CASSNPRDLGELFF	TGTGCCAGCAGCAATCCTCGGGATCTCGGGGAGCTGTTTTTT
14	NA	TRBD1	TRBV5-1	TRBJ2-7	CASSSTGTAYEQYF	TGCGCCAGCAGCTCAACCGGGACAGCCTACGAGCAGTACTTC
14	NA	NA	TRBV2	TRBJ2-7	CASSENTDPYEQYF	TGTGCCAGCAGTGAAAACACAGACCCCTACGAGCAGTACTTC
13	NA	TRBD1	TRBV9	TRBJ2-7	CASSFRTGAEQYF	TGTGCCAGCAGCTTTCGGACAGGAGCCGAGCAGTACTTC
16	NA	TRBD2	TRBV9	TRBJ2-3	CASSAGTSLGTDTQYF	TGTGCCAGCAGCGCCGGGACTAGCCTTGGCACAGATACGCAGTATTTT
13	NA	NA	TRBV13	TRBJ2-5	CASSQDSQETQYF	TGTGCCAGCAGTCAAGACTCCCAAGAGACCCAGTACTTC
15	NA	NA	TRBV2	TRBJ1-5	CASRDYEYSNQPQHF	TGTGCCAGCAGGGATTATGAGTATAGCAATCAGCCCCAGCATTTT
13	NA	TRBD2	TRBV30	TRBJ2-5	CAWSSGVQETQYF	TGTGCCTGGAGTAGCGGGGTCCAAGAGACCCAGTACTTC
13	NA	TRBD2	TRBV5-8	TRBJ2-7	CASTAGVIYEQYF	TGTGCCAGCACGGCGGGGGTCATATACGAGCAGTACTTC
16	NA	TRBD2	TRBV5-8	TRBJ2-1	CASSIGTSGIYNEQFF	TGTGCCAGCAGCATCGGGACTAGCGGGATTTACAATGAGCAGTTCTTC
14	NA	NA	TRBV6-5	TRBJ1-1	CASSYVAAPTEAFF	TGTGCCAGCAGTTACGTGGCAGCCCCTACTGAAGCTTTCTTT
15	few	NA	TRBV7-2	TRBJ1-2	CASSPDRAGQGGYTF	TGTGCCAGCAGCCCAGACCGGGCAGGGCAGGGGGGCTACACCTTC
13	NA	NA	TRBV11-2	TRBJ2-2	CASSLLNTGELFF	TGTGCCAGCAGTTTATTGAACACCGGGGAGCTGTTTTTT
14	few	TRBD1	TRBV7-3	TRBJ2-7	CASSLTTGASEQYF	TGTGCCAGCAGCTTAACCACAGGGGCCAGCGAGCAGTACTTC
11	NA	NA	TRBV10-2	TRBJ2-7	CASSTSYEQYF	TGCGCCAGCAGTACTAGCTACGAGCAGTACTTC
11	NA	NA	TRBV6-1	TRBJ2-7	CASSAGAGRYF	TGTGCCAGCAGTGCTGGTGCAGGTCGGTACTTC
15	NA	TRBD1	TRBV7-2	TRBJ1-6	CASSLVTTGVSPLHF	TGTGCCAGCAGCTTAGTAACGACAGGGGTTTCACCCCTACACTTT
13	NA	TRBD1	TRBV4-1	TRBJ2-6	CASSNRDRDILTF	TGCGCCAGCAGCAACCGGGACAGGGACATCCTGACTTTC
16	NA	TRBD2	TRBV2	TRBJ2-3	CASSDVRELITDTQYF	TGTGCCAGCTCTGATGTGCGGGAGCTCATCACAGATACGCAGTATTTT
15	NA	NA	TRBV11-2	TRBJ1-2	CASSLGLDFNYGYTF	TGTGCCAGCAGCTTAGGCCTGGACTTTAACTATGGCTACACCTTC
15	once	NA	TRBV10-3	TRBJ2-6	CAISEPSTGANVLTF	TGTGCCATCAGTGAACCGTCGACTGGGGCCAACGTCCTGACTTTC
14	NA	NA	TRBV28	TRBJ2-7	CASSFLDRTYEQYF	TGTGCCAGCAGTTTCTTGGACAGAACCTACGAGCAGTACTTC
14	NA	NA	TRBV19	TRBJ1-1	CASSYAGAGTEAFF	TGTGCCAGTAGTTACGCGGGGGCAGGGACTGAAGCTTTCTTT
15	NA	NA	TRBV4-1	TRBJ2-5	CASSQDLRGEETQYF	TGCGCCAGCAGCCAAGATTTACGAGGGGAAGAGACCCAGTACTTC
13	NA	NA	TRBV27	TRBJ1-6	CATRDGHNSPLHF	TGTGCCACCAGGGACGGCCATAATTCACCCCTCCACTTT
12	NA	NA	TRBV27	TRBJ2-7	CASSNFGIEQYF	TGTGCCAGCAGTAACTTTGGGATCGAGCAGTACTTC
15	NA	TRBD1	TRBV19	TRBJ2-5	CASSIGTAIQETQYF	TGTGCCAGTAGTATTGGGACAGCTATCCAAGAGACCCAGTACTTC
18	NA	NA	TRBV10-1	TRBJ2-2	CASSEWAPLESDAGELFF	TGCGCCAGCAGTGAGTGGGCCCCTCTAGAAAGTGACGCCGGGGAGCTGTTTTTT